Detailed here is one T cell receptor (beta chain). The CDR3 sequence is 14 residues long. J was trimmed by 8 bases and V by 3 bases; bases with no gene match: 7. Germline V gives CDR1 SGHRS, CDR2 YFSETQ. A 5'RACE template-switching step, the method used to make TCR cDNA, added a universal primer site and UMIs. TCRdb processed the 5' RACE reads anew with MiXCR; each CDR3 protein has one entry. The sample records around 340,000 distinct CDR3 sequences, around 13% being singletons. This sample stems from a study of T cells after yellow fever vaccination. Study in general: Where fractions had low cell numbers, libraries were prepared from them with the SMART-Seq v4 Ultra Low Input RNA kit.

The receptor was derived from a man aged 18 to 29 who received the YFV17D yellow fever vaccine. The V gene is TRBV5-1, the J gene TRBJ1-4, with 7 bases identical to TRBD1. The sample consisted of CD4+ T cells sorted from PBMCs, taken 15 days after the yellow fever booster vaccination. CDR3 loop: CASSYQGVGEKLFF. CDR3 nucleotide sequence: TGCGCCAGCAGCTACCAGGGGGTTGGAGAAAAACTGTTTTTT.